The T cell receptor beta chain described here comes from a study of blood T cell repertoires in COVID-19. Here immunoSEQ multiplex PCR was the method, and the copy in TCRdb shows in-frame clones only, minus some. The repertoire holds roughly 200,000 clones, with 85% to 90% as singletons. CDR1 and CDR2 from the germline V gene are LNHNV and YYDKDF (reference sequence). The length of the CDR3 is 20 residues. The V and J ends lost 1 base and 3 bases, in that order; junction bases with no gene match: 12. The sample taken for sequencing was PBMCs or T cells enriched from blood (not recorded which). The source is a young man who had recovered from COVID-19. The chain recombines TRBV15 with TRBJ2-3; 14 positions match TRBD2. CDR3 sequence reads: CATSRGEAGTSGSWTDTQYF. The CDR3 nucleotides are TGTGCCACCAGCAGAGGAGAAGCCGGGACTAGCGGGAGTTGGACAGATACGCAGTATTTT.